These 22 T cell receptor beta chains were sequenced from one sample in a study of T cells in Graves' hyperthyroidism and ophthalmopathy. RNA transcripts served as the template for amplifying TCR beta CDR3 regions. First-round RT-PCR of the TCR CDR3 relied on the HTBI primer set. Each CDR3 protein is one row after TCRdb ran MiXCR on the multiplex PCR reads. The sample carries 550,000 to 850,000 distinct CDR3 sequences, 18% recorded once. Sequencing used blood. The receptors were gathered from a woman in her forties or fifties with Graves' hyperthyroidism that later progressed to Graves' ophthalmopathy.

This chain uses TRBV14 with TRBJ2-7; weak D call: TRBD2 (6 bases). V was trimmed by 6 bases and J by 3 bases, leaving 15 bases between them. The CDR3 totals 14 residues. Looked up from germline, CDR1 is SGHDN and CDR2 is FVKESK. The CDR3 nucleotides read TGTGCCAGCAGTAGGCGGGGAAGGTTCTACGAGCAGTACTTC. Translation: CASSRRGRFYEQYF.

V usage is TRBV12-3 or TRBV12-4 and J usage is TRBJ2-1; 12 bases fit TRBD2. The CDR3 is 15 amino acids. V dropped 5 bases and J dropped 5; count of bases not matched to a gene: 4. The CDR3 DNA reads TGTGCCAGCAGTCGTGGACTAGCGGGAAACAATGAGCAGTTCTTC. The encoded protein is CASSRGLAGNNEQFF.

As concerns this clonotype: A much bigger clone sits one base away, suggesting this may be a read error. This chain links TRBV6-1 with TRBJ1-1, with TRBD1 identical over 10 bases. The V gene end was trimmed by 6 bases and the J gene end by 4 bases; junction bases not matched to a gene: 8. The CDR3 totals 15 residues. Germline V gene sequence: CDR1 MNHNS, CDR2 SASEGT. DNA for the CDR3: TGTGCCAGCAGATGCCCCCGGACAGGGGGCACTGAAGCTTTCTTT. It encodes CASRCPRTGGTEAFF.

The count of this clonotype is one. The rearrangement links TRBV11-2 to TRBJ2-2; D could derive from TRBD1 or TRBD2 (5 bases each). V was pared by 5 bases and J by 6 bases, with 16 bases between. The CDR3 covers 15 residues. The germline V gene has CDR1 SGHAT and CDR2 FQNNGV. The CDR3 bases are TGTGCCAGCAGCCCCGGGGCCCCGGATGCCGGGGAGCTGTTTTTT. The encoded protein is CASSPGAPDAGELFF.

This clonotype was seen only a few times. The gene calls are TRBV6-1 and TRBJ1-4; no firm D call. The V end lost 7 bases, the J end lost 0 bases, and 12 bases lay between the germline ends. Germline CDR1 is MNHNS and CDR2 is SASEGT. The CDR3 is made up of 15 amino acids. The CDR3 region has the DNA TGTGCCAGCAAGGAGGATGGGGCAACTAATGAAAAACTGTTTTTT. It translates to CASKEDGATNEKLFF.

The J gene is TRBJ1-5, the V gene TRBV6-6; 7 bases map to TRBD1. Germline-derived CDR1 and CDR2 are MNHNY and SVGAGI (reference sequence). The J segment lost 10 bases and the V segment lost 4 bases, leaving 10 bases of the junction unmatched. The CDR3 consists of 14 residues. The CDR3 DNA reads TGTGCCAGCAGTTCCTCGACAGGGAGTAGTCCCCAGCATTTT. Protein sequence: CASSSSTGSSPQHF.

This clonotype was observed a few times. The chain uses TRBV12-3 or TRBV12-4 and TRBJ2-7, with unresolved D. Trimming cost V 4 bases and J 3 bases, with 7 bases left between them. This CDR3 comprises 12 residues. CDR3 residues: CASSWLFYEQYF. The CDR3 bases are TGTGCCAGCAGTTGGTTATTCTACGAGCAGTACTTC.

J is TRBJ2-2 and V is TRBV6-9, with no clear D. Germline V gene data show CDR1 as MNHGY and CDR2 as SVAAGI. V was pared by 3 bases and J by 6 bases, with 17 bases between. The CDR3 covers 16 residues. CDR3 loop: CASSYPVGPSPGELFF. CDR3 in DNA: TGTGCCAGCAGTTACCCAGTGGGCCCCAGCCCCGGGGAGCTGTTTTTT.

The chain joins TRBV7-3 to TRBJ2-2; TRBD2 might be the D (5 bases). Germline CDR1 and CDR2: SGHTA and FQGTGA. Trimming took 1 base from V and 1 from J, leaving 10 bases between them. This CDR3 has 16 amino acids. The CDR3 spells CASSLSRGLNTGELFF. The CDR3 bases are TGTGCCAGCAGCTTAAGCCGAGGACTGAACACCGGGGAGCTGTTTTTT.

This clonotype was seen many times. The chain joins TRBV5-6 to TRBJ1-6; D might be TRBD1 (5 bases). V was trimmed by 4 bases and J by 14 bases, leaving 16 bases between them. Germline values: CDR1 SGHDT, CDR2 YYEEEE. This CDR3 spans 13 amino acids. CDR3 in amino acids: CASSRLGPPTLHF. The CDR3 DNA sequence: TGTGCCAGCAGCCGATTGGGGCCGCCGACCCTCCACTTT.

The chain employs TRBV12-3 or TRBV12-4 and TRBJ1-2, with D possibly matching TRBD1 (5 bases). This CDR3 contains 13 residues. Trimming stripped 4 bases from V and 8 bases from J, with 14 bases between. The CDR3 DNA is TGTGCCAGCAGTTCAGGCAGGGTTGGAGGCTACACCTTC. Translation: CASSSGRVGGYTF.

V gene TRBV5-1 combines with J gene TRBJ1-2, with D possibly TRBD1 on 6 matching bases. V was cut by 0 bases and J by 2 bases, with 11 bases left in between. The germline V gene encodes CDR1 SGHRS and CDR2 YFSETQ. The CDR3 totals 15 residues. Here the CDR3 reads CASSLEQGRNYGYTF. The CDR3 DNA is TGCGCCAGCAGCTTGGAGCAGGGGCGGAACTATGGCTACACCTTC. Looking up the rest from reference TRBV5-1 and TRBJ1-2 gives the full variable domain: KAGVTQTPRYLIKTRGQQVTLSCSPISGHRSVSWYQQTPGQGLQFLFEYFSETQRNKGNFPGRFSGRQFSNSRSEMNVSTLELGDSALYLCASSLEQGRNYGYTFGSGTRLTVV.

This clonotype has a count of ten or more. J is TRBJ1-1 and V is TRBV3-1; a possible D gene is TRBD1 (6 bases). This CDR3 is built from 16 residues. Looked up from germline, CDR1 is LGHDT and CDR2 is YNNKEL (reference sequence). V was trimmed by 6 bases and J by 0 bases, leaving 17 bases between them. The CDR3 DNA is TGTGCCAGCAGGAAACGCGGGACACGAATGAACACTGAAGCTTTCTTT. It specifies CASRKRGTRMNTEAFF.

This clonotype has a count of ten or more. DNA of the CDR3: TGTGCCAGCAGCCAACCCCTGAGGACAGGGATTGAGGATCAGCCCCAGCATTTT. It yields the protein CASSQPLRTGIEDQPQHF. The rearrangement uses TRBV3-1 and TRBJ1-5; 8 bases are shared with TRBD1. The germline gives CDR1 LGHDT, CDR2 YNNKEL (reference sequence). The CDR3 contains 18 residues. V trimming: 2 bases; J trimming: 5 bases; junction bases outside the gene matches: 14. Variable domain in full (rest from reference TRBV3-1 and TRBJ1-5): DTAVSQTPKYLVTQMGNDKSIKCEQNLGHDTMYWYKQDSKKFLKIMFSYNNKELIINETVPNRFSPKSPDKAHLNLHINSLELGDSAVYFCASSQPLRTGIEDQPQHFGDGTRLSIL.

This clonotype came up a few times. The chain couples TRBV3-1 to TRBJ1-3; D is perhaps TRBD1 (6 bases). Trimming cost V 0 bases and J 4 bases, with 7 bases left between them. This CDR3 region has 14 residues. Germline V gene sequence: CDR1 LGHDT, CDR2 YNNKEL (reference sequence). As DNA, the CDR3 is TGTGCCAGCAGCCAAGAGGACAGCGGAAACACCATATATTTT. Its translation: CASSQEDSGNTIYF.

This clonotype has ten or more counts. The rearrangement uses TRBV18 and TRBJ2-7; 13 nucleotides align to TRBD2. This CDR3 is 16 amino acids long. The junction had 4 bases not matched to a gene; V was cut back by 3 bases and J by 2 bases. CDR1 KGHSH and CDR2 LQKENI come from the germline V gene. CDR3 loop: CASSPTGTSGAYEQYF. The CDR3 region has the DNA TGTGCCAGCTCACCTACCGGGACTAGCGGGGCCTACGAGCAGTACTTC.

The chain is built from TRBV19 and TRBJ1-1; D remains ambiguous. Germline V gene sequence: CDR1 LNHDA, CDR2 SQIVND (reference sequence). The CDR3 totals 12 residues. Trimming removed 3 bases at V and 6 bases at J, with 8 bases between. In nucleotides, the CDR3 is TGTGCCAGTAGTATTTCAGTTGCTGAAGCTTTCTTT. It specifies CASSISVAEAFF.

This clonotype appeared a few times. The J gene is TRBJ1-5, the V gene TRBV6-2 or TRBV6-3, with D uncertain. CDR1 and CDR2 from the germline V gene are MNHEY and SVGEGT. Trimming took off 6 bases at V and 1 base at J, with 4 bases between the two ends. The CDR3 is 12 residues long. CDR3 sequence: CASRRSNQPQHF. CDR3 coding DNA: TGTGCCAGCAGACGGAGCAATCAGCCCCAGCATTTT.

V gene TRBV13 combines with J gene TRBJ1-6, with 10 bases aligning to TRBD1. The germline CDR1 and CDR2 sequences are PRHDT and FYEKMQ (reference sequence). V lost 5 bases to trimming and J lost 9 bases; unmatched junction nucleotides: 13. The CDR3 has 17 residues. Here the CDR3 reads CASSLSGQGNTFSPLHF. The CDR3, as DNA: TGTGCCAGCAGCCTCTCGGGACAGGGGAATACCTTTTCACCCCTCCACTTT.

The rearrangement uses TRBV5-1 and TRBJ1-2; TRBD1 agrees at 9 bases. Looked up from germline, CDR1 is SGHRS and CDR2 is YFSETQ. J was trimmed by 4 bases and V by 0 bases; bases with no gene match: 7. This CDR3 is 16 amino acids long. The CDR3 is CASSLDRDREIYGYTF. For the CDR3, the DNA is TGCGCCAGCAGCTTGGATCGGGACAGGGAAATCTATGGCTACACCTTC. The complete variable domain, with remaining parts taken from reference TRBV5-1 and TRBJ1-2, reads KAGVTQTPRYLIKTRGQQVTLSCSPISGHRSVSWYQQTPGQGLQFLFEYFSETQRNKGNFPGRFSGRQFSNSRSEMNVSTLELGDSALYLCASSLDRDREIYGYTFGSGTRLTVV.

This clonotype came up many times. The V call is TRBV2, the J call TRBJ1-1; the match to TRBD1 covers 9 bases. Germline lookup yields CDR1 SNHLY and CDR2 FYNNEI. The V segment lost 5 bases and the J segment 1 base; nucleotides outside the gene matches: 5. CDR3 length: 15 residues. Written as DNA, the CDR3 is TGTGCCAGCAGTACACAGGGGGCGGGGAACACTGAAGCTTTCTTT. Protein: CASSTQGAGNTEAFF.

This clonotype has a count of ten or more. V and J are TRBV20-1 and TRBJ1-5, with 8 positions matching TRBD1. This CDR3 region has 18 residues. Germline trimming cut 2 bases from V and 6 bases from J; bases unmatched to any gene: 18. Germline V gives CDR1 DFQATT, CDR2 SNEGSKA (reference sequence). The CDR3 spells CSARPFGDRWGFGQPQHF. CDR3 sequence (DNA): TGCAGTGCTAGACCGTTCGGGGACAGGTGGGGATTCGGTCAGCCCCAGCATTTT.